These 18 T cell receptor beta chains came from one sample sequenced in a study of cytotoxic CD8 clonotypes in ibrutinib-treated CLL. TCRdb's copy holds only in-frame clones and misses some; the assay was immunoSEQ multiplex PCR. The sample lists roughly 49,000 clones, around four fifths occurring once. Sequencing used PBMCs, obtained after 24 months of ibrutinib treatment. These receptor sequences come from a human donor with chronic lymphocytic leukemia.

This chain uses TRBV11-2 with TRBJ2-7; TRBD2 matches at 11 bases. The CDR3 has 17 amino acids. Per the germline V gene, CDR1 is SGHAT and CDR2 is FQNNGV. V lost 1 base, J lost 0 bases, and 5 bases stayed unmatched. CDR3 in amino acids: CASSLVSSGRFSYEQYF. DNA for the CDR3: TGTGCCAGCAGCTTAGTCTCTAGCGGGAGGTTCTCCTACGAGCAGTACTTC.

This clone was seen once. V usage is TRBV5-1 and J usage is TRBJ2-3; a possible D gene is TRBD2 (6 bases). V lost 4 bases, J lost 0 bases, and 15 bases lay in between. Germline assignment: CDR1 SGHRS and CDR2 YFSETQ. This CDR3 has 16 amino acids. In DNA form, the CDR3 reads TGCGCCAGCAGCCTCGCGGCTAGCGCTAGCACAGATACGCAGTATTTT. It codes for CASSLAASASTDTQYF. The full variable domain, rest sourced from reference TRBV5-1 and TRBJ2-3, is KAGVTQTPRYLIKTRGQQVTLSCSPISGHRSVSWYQQTPGQGLQFLFEYFSETQRNKGNFPGRFSGRQFSNSRSEMNVSTLELGDSALYLCASSLAASASTDTQYFGPGTRLTVL.

The rearrangement uses TRBV5-6 and TRBJ2-7; a weak D match, TRBD2 (6 bases). Trimming removed 3 bases at V and 7 bases at J, with 17 bases between. Per germline, CDR1 SGHDT and CDR2 YYEEEE. The CDR3 spans 14 residues. The chain's CDR3 is CASSYGTRTGEQYF. The CDR3 nucleotides read TGTGCCAGCAGCTACGGGACTCGAACGGGAGAGCAGTACTTC.

V and J are TRBV9 and TRBJ1-1, with TRBD1 matching over 11 bases. The V gene end was trimmed by 4 bases and the J gene end by 5 bases; junction bases not matched to a gene: 10. The CDR3 contains 16 residues. In germline, CDR1 is SGDLS, CDR2 YYNGEE. In DNA form, the CDR3 reads TGTGCCAGCAGCCCTAGGACAGGGGGCCGAGGGACTGAAGCTTTCTTT. The encoded protein is CASSPRTGGRGTEAFF.

The V gene is TRBV15, the J gene TRBJ2-1, with 8 bases that match TRBD1. The junction had 4 bases not matched to a gene; V was cut back by 5 bases and J by 10 bases. The germline gives CDR1 LNHNV, CDR2 YYDKDF (reference sequence). The CDR3 is made up of 12 amino acids. CDR3 loop: CATSPRTGEQFF. CDR3 nucleotides: TGTGCCACCAGCCCCCGGACAGGGGAGCAGTTCTTC.

The CDR3 bases are TGTGCCAGCAGCTCTGACAGGGACGAGCAGTACTTC. Protein product: CASSSDRDEQYF. The chain recombines TRBV11-2 with TRBJ2-7; the match to TRBD1 covers 7 bases. This CDR3 has 12 residues. Trimming removed 4 bases from V and 5 bases from J; junction bases left unmatched: 2. Per germline, CDR1 SGHAT and CDR2 FQNNGV.

J is TRBJ2-5 and V is TRBV7-3; 7 nucleotides align to TRBD1. The CDR3 spans 13 residues. The germline gives CDR1 SGHTA, CDR2 FQGTGA. V lost 5 bases and J lost 2; bases outside the gene matches: 2. The CDR3 here is CASSPQGQETQYF. CDR3 DNA: TGTGCCAGCAGCCCACAGGGGCAAGAGACCCAGTACTTC.

This chain uses TRBV6-1 with TRBJ1-5; D remains ambiguous. Germline assignment: CDR1 MNHNS and CDR2 SASEGT. V was shortened by 0 bases and J by 2 bases, with 8 bases between the two germline ends. The CDR3 length is 15 residues. CDR3 sequence (DNA): TGTGCCAGCAGTGAAGCATCCGGGGGCAATCAGCCCCAGCATTTT. Protein sequence: CASSEASGGNQPQHF.

The chain employs TRBV9 and TRBJ2-1; D gene ambiguous. Germline CDR1 reads SGDLS; CDR2 reads YYNGEE. Between the trimmed V and J ends, which lost 2 bases and 6 bases, there was a span of 12 bases. This CDR3 comprises 14 residues. As DNA, the CDR3 is TGTGCCAGCAGCGTCCGACAAGAGATCAATGAGCAGTTCTTC. This sequence encodes CASSVRQEINEQFF.

The rearrangement uses TRBV4-1 and TRBJ1-2; possibly TRBD1 for D (5 bases). Trimming cost V 5 bases and J 4 bases, with 20 bases left between them. The length of the CDR3 is 16 residues. CDR1 and CDR2 (germline): MGHRA, YSYEKL. The CDR3 region is CASSIRQNRKTYGYTF. CDR3 nucleotide sequence: TGCGCCAGCAGCATACGACAGAACCGAAAGACCTATGGCTACACCTTC.

The gene calls are TRBV28 and TRBJ2-1; possibly TRBD2 for D (6 bases). This CDR3 spans 16 amino acids. Trimming shortened V by 1 base and J by 6 bases, and 16 bases separated the two germline ends. Germline values: CDR1 MDHEN, CDR2 SYDVKM. The CDR3 bases are TGTGCCAGCAGTTTATTCGGGGGACCCTCCCCCAATGAGCAGTTCTTC. Translating it yields CASSLFGGPSPNEQFF.

The CDR3 DNA sequence: TGTGCCAGCAGCTTAAGACTACCAGACACCGGGGAGCTGTTTTTT. It is translated as CASSLRLPDTGELFF. The chain is built from TRBV7-9 and TRBJ2-2; D perhaps matches TRBD2 (5 bases). CDR1 and CDR2 from the germline V gene are SEHNR and FQNEAQ (reference sequence). V dropped 2 bases and J dropped 3 bases, with 10 bases sitting between them. The CDR3 has 15 amino acids.

The CDR3 DNA sequence: TGTGCCATCACCCCCCTAGCGGGAGATACCTACGAGCAGTACTTC. This codes for CAITPLAGDTYEQYF. This rearrangement joins TRBV10-3 to TRBJ2-7; 10 bases map to TRBD2. The CDR3 has 15 residues. J gave up 2 bases and V 7 bases, and 8 bases lay outside the gene matches. Germline values: CDR1 ENHRY, CDR2 SYGVKD.

V and J are TRBV7-3 and TRBJ2-3, with D hard to call. Trimming left V 2 bases short and J 4 bases short, with 7 bases between. This CDR3 is built from 13 residues. Germline V gene sequence: CDR1 SGHTA, CDR2 FQGTGA. The CDR3 region has the DNA TGTGCCAGCAGCTTATCGTTGTCAGATACGCAGTATTTT. This sequence encodes CASSLSLSDTQYF.

The DNA of the CDR3 is TGTGCCAGCAGCTTAGCGCTAGGTAGGAACACTGAAGCTTTCTTT. Translated: CASSLALGRNTEAFF. V and J are TRBV7-9 and TRBJ1-1; D gene uncertain. V was shortened by 0 bases and J by 1 base, with 9 bases between the two germline ends. CDR1 SEHNR and CDR2 FQNEAQ come from the germline V gene (reference sequence). The CDR3 length is 15 residues.

This chain uses TRBV6-5 with TRBJ1-5, with D perhaps matching TRBD1 (5 bases). Deletions cut 7 bases from V and 4 bases from J, with 11 bases between. The CDR3 sequence is 13 residues long. Germline V gene sequence: CDR1 MNHEY, CDR2 SVGAGI. The DNA for the CDR3 is TGTGCCAGCACCGGACAAATTAATCAGCCCCAGCATTTT. Protein product: CASTGQINQPQHF.

This clone was detected only a few times. CDR3: CASSLLLRGTEAFF. CDR3 nucleotide sequence: TGTGCCAGCAGTTTATTACTGCGGGGGACTGAAGCTTTCTTT. The genes are TRBV6-5 and TRBJ1-1; possible D gene TRBD1, 5 bases. Trimming cost V 4 bases and J 5 bases, with 14 bases left between them. The CDR3 extends over 14 amino acids. CDR1 and CDR2 from the germline V gene are MNHEY and SVGAGI.

The CDR3, as DNA: TGTGCCAGCAGCGTAACTAGCGGGACAAGCTCCTACAATGAGCAGTTCTTC. As protein: CASSVTSGTSSYNEQFF. The V and J genes are TRBV9 and TRBJ2-1; 10 nucleotides match TRBD2. The V gene's germline CDR1 is SGDLS and CDR2 YYNGEE. With V trimmed by 1 base and J by 0 bases, 4 bases remained unmatched. The CDR3 is 17 amino acids.